The 21 T cell receptor beta chains below were found in one sample sequenced in a study of STAT3 mutations in large granular lymphocyte leukemia. These receptors lack a known antigen. Study-wide results and caveats: Every T-cell large granular lymphocyte leukemia patient had at least one immunodominant TCR beta clonotype.

Method: immunoSEQ multiplex PCR; TCRdb's copy keeps in-frame clones and lacks some. The sample records 25,000 to 40,000 clones, more than 75% being singletons. The material sequenced was peripheral blood mononuclear cells. The receptors derive from a man in his 60s with T-cell large granular lymphocyte leukemia. Some clones in this sample may be carry-over from other donors' samples.

V usage is TRBV6-1 and J usage is TRBJ2-5, with TRBD2 identical over 13 bases. Germline CDR1 MNHNS, CDR2 SASEGT. This CDR3 comprises 14 residues. The J segment lost 5 bases and the V segment lost 8 bases, leaving 5 bases of the junction unmatched. In DNA form, the CDR3 reads TGTGCCAGCTCGGGACTAGCGGGAAGGGAGACCCAGTACTTC. This translates into CASSGLAGRETQYF.

The genes are TRBV5-1 and TRBJ2-7; 13 nucleotides line up with TRBD2. The CDR3 consists of 15 residues. Germline lookup yields CDR1 SGHRS and CDR2 YFSETQ. V lost 5 bases to trimming and J lost 3 bases; unmatched junction nucleotides: 5. CDR3 loop: CASSRTSGSIYEQYF. For the CDR3, the DNA is TGCGCCAGCAGTCGGACTAGCGGGAGTATCTACGAGCAGTACTTC.

The sample holds a few counts of this clone. J is TRBJ1-5 and V is TRBV2; 11 nucleotides agree with TRBD1. J lost 2 bases, V lost 2 bases, and 8 bases had no gene match. Germline V CDR1 and CDR2: SNHLY, FYNNEI. This CDR3 region has 18 residues. The CDR3 DNA sequence: TGTGCCAGCAGTGAACTTGGACAGGGGGCCCATGGCAATCAGCCCCAGCATTTT. This codes for CASSELGQGAHGNQPQHF. Full variable domain (remainder filled in from reference TRBV2 and TRBJ1-5): EPEVTQTPSHQVTQMGQEVILRCVPISNHLYFYWYRQILGQKVEFLVSFYNNEISEKSEIFDDQFSVERPDGSNFTLKIRSTKLEDSAMYFCASSELGQGAHGNQPQHFGDGTRLSIL.

This clone turned up a few times. The V gene is TRBV7-9, the J gene TRBJ2-7, with 10 bases aligning to TRBD2. Germline V CDR1 and CDR2: SEHNR, FQNEAQ (reference sequence). The J segment lost 3 bases and the V segment lost 4 bases, leaving 9 bases of the junction unmatched. The CDR3 covers 16 residues. For the CDR3, the DNA is TGTGCCAGCAGCTCCGGGCCGGTAGCGGGAGGCTACGAGCAGTACTTC. The encoded protein is CASSSGPVAGGYEQYF.

This rearrangement joins TRBV4-3 to TRBJ1-3; possibly TRBD1 for D (5 bases). Germline CDR1 is LGHNA and CDR2 is YSLEER. There are 17 residues in the CDR3. The ends were cut back, 4 bases at V and 0 bases at J, with 16 bases in the middle. The CDR3 here is CASSPTQGGYSGNTIYF. The CDR3, as DNA: TGCGCCAGCAGCCCGACCCAGGGAGGGTACTCTGGAAACACCATATATTTT.

This rearrangement joins TRBV6-1 to TRBJ1-6; D gene unclear. Germline CDR1 is MNHNS and CDR2 is SASEGT. The V and J ends lost 9 bases and 0 bases respectively, with 9 bases between them. This CDR3 region has 14 residues. The CDR3 DNA reads TGTGCCAGATCAGACGGCTCCTATAATTCACCCCTCCACTTT. Amino acid sequence: CARSDGSYNSPLHF.

The rearrangement uses TRBV6-1 and TRBJ1-1; perhaps TRBD1 as D (5 bases). CDR1 MNHNS and CDR2 SASEGT come from the germline V gene. V gave up 1 base and J gave up 8 bases, with 8 bases separating them. This CDR3 is built from 12 residues. CDR3 DNA sequence: TGTGCCAGCAGTGAAGTGGGGCGGGAAGCTTTCTTT. Translated, it gives CASSEVGREAFF.

The chain combines TRBV28 with TRBJ2-7, with D maybe TRBD1 (6 bases). V lost 11 bases, J lost 3 bases, and 14 bases lay in between. The CDR3 is 12 residues long. Germline V gene sequence: CDR1 MDHEN, CDR2 SYDVKM. The CDR3 reads CASQGRVYEQYF. The CDR3 DNA sequence: TGTGCCTCCCAGGGGAGAGTCTACGAGCAGTACTTC.

V and J are TRBV7-8 and TRBJ2-7; TRBD1 is a possible D gene (6 bases). There are 15 residues in the CDR3. Between the trimmed V and J ends, which lost 4 bases and 6 bases, there was a span of 19 bases. From germline, CDR1 is SGHVS and CDR2 FQNEAQ. This chain's CDR3 is CASSSQPGQSVEQYF. The CDR3 region has the DNA TGTGCCAGCAGCTCCCAGCCTGGACAGTCGGTCGAGCAGTACTTC.

The rearrangement links TRBV29-1 to TRBJ2-3, with 9 bases identical to TRBD2. This CDR3 has 15 amino acids. Germline V CDR1 and CDR2: SQVTM, ANQGSEA. Unmatched junction bases numbered 11, after V lost 6 bases and J lost 4 bases. The CDR3 protein is CSVGGLAGRADTQYF. CDR3 nucleotide sequence: TGCAGCGTGGGGGGCCTAGCGGGAAGGGCAGATACGCAGTATTTT.

The gene calls are TRBV11-1 and TRBJ2-5; possibly TRBD2 for D (6 bases). CDR1 SGHAT and CDR2 FQDESV come from the germline V gene (reference sequence). V was clipped by 5 bases and J by 5 bases, with 15 bases between them. The CDR3 extends over 14 amino acids. The CDR3: CASSPEAGLETQYF. The CDR3 bases are TGTGCCAGCAGCCCAGAGGCGGGGTTGGAGACCCAGTACTTC.

This chain links TRBV28 with TRBJ1-2, with 8 positions matching TRBD1. This CDR3 region has 15 residues. The V gene's germline CDR1 is MDHEN and CDR2 SYDVKM. V trimming: 2 bases; J trimming: 4 bases; junction bases outside the gene matches: 6. As DNA, the CDR3 is TGTGCCAGCAGTTTAACGGCAGGGGGCGTCTATGGCTACACCTTC. Translation gives CASSLTAGGVYGYTF.

The rearrangement joins TRBV18 to TRBJ2-7, with 12 bases identical to TRBD1. J gave up 4 bases and V 3 bases, and 7 bases lay outside the gene matches. The CDR3 consists of 16 residues. Germline V lookup: CDR1 KGHSH, CDR2 LQKENI. The chain's CDR3 is CASSPLSGQGAYEQYF. Written as DNA, the CDR3 is TGTGCCAGCTCACCTCTATCGGGACAGGGGGCGTACGAGCAGTACTTC.

This clone was observed a single time. The chain employs TRBV7-2 and TRBJ2-3; TRBD2 matches at 13 bases. In germline, CDR1 is SGHTA, CDR2 FQGNSA. With V trimmed by 4 bases and J by 2 bases, 3 bases remained unmatched. The CDR3 extends over 16 amino acids. CDR3 coding DNA: TGTGCCAGCAGCTATGGGACTAGCGGGAACACAGATACGCAGTATTTT. Translation: CASSYGTSGNTDTQYF.

The chain has TRBV7-2 and TRBJ2-3, with D perhaps being TRBD1 or TRBD2 (7 bases each). The CDR3 contains 14 residues. CDR1 SGHTA and CDR2 FQGNSA come from the germline V gene. The V gene lost 6 bases and the J gene lost 2 bases, with 12 bases spanning the gap. In nucleotides, the CDR3 is TGTGCCAGCAGGGGAGGGGGCTTCACAGATACGCAGTATTTT. Its protein product is CASRGGGFTDTQYF.

The V gene is TRBV6-5, the J gene TRBJ1-5; a weak D match, TRBD1 (6 bases). Looked up from germline, CDR1 is MNHEY and CDR2 is SVGAGI. Deletions cut 6 bases from V and 7 bases from J, with 10 bases between. The CDR3 consists of 12 residues. The CDR3: CASRIQGQPQHF. As DNA, the CDR3 is TGTGCCAGCAGGATACAGGGCCAGCCCCAGCATTTT.

The chain couples TRBV30 to TRBJ1-3; D is unresolved. Germline CDR1 is GTSNPN and CDR2 is SVGIG (reference sequence). The CDR3 consists of 13 residues. Between the trimmed V and J ends, which lost 7 bases and 0 bases, there was a span of 10 bases. The CDR3 DNA reads as TGTGCCTCCAAGTGGCTCTCTGGAAACACCATATATTTT. Protein product: CASKWLSGNTIYF.

This rearrangement joins TRBV5-1 to TRBJ2-1, with TRBD2 matching over 8 bases. CDR3 size: 15 residues. Germline CDR1 SGHRS, CDR2 YFSETQ. The V and J ends lost 4 bases and 2 bases, in that order; junction bases with no gene match: 5. Written as DNA, the CDR3 is TGCGCCAGCAGCCAGACTAGCGCCACCTACAATGAGCAGTTCTTC. Its protein is CASSQTSATYNEQFF.

This clone turned up a few times. The genes are TRBV18 and TRBJ2-7; D uncertain. The ends were cut back, 9 bases at V and 2 bases at J, with 14 bases in the middle. Germline V lookup: CDR1 KGHSH, CDR2 LQKENI. The CDR3 sequence is 13 residues long. The CDR3 nucleotides are TGTGCCAGTTTGAGACTTGGCGCCTACGAGCAGTACTTC. Translating gives CASLRLGAYEQYF.

This clone was counted once. This CDR3 reads CASSGQGAIGHGYTF. For the CDR3, the DNA is TGTGCCAGCAGCGGACAGGGGGCGATAGGGCATGGCTACACCTTC. This chain connects TRBV9 to TRBJ1-2; 10 nucleotides align to TRBD1. Germline CDR1 is SGDLS and CDR2 is YYNGEE. This CDR3 has 15 residues. Trimming at V came to 3 bases and at J to 6 bases, leaving 8 bases not matched to a gene. The full variable domain, rest sourced from reference TRBV9 and TRBJ1-2, is DSGVTQTPKHLITATGQRVTLRCSPRSGDLSVYWYQQSLDQGLQFLIQYYNGEERAKGNILERFSAQQFPDLHSELNLSSLELGDSALYFCASSGQGAIGHGYTFGSGTRLTVV.

The chain uses TRBV9 and TRBJ2-1; 9 nucleotides align to TRBD2. This CDR3 is 16 amino acids long. Trimming cost V 4 bases and J 6 bases; bases outside gene matches: 11. Per the germline V gene, CDR1 is SGDLS and CDR2 is YYNGEE. The CDR3 sequence is CASSFITGLAGNEQFF. The CDR3 region has the DNA TGTGCCAGCAGCTTTATTACGGGACTAGCTGGCAATGAGCAGTTCTTC.